This T cell receptor beta chain was retrieved from a study of patients and donors after allogeneic stem cell transplantation. TCRdb passed the RT-PCR reads through MiXCR, listing each CDR3 protein once. This sample has hundreds of thousands of distinct CDR3 sequences, with around 15% found just once. Sequenced material: blood, either unsorted or a sorted T cell fraction (not recorded which). The clonotype originates from a human donor who was either an allogeneic HSCT recipient or a stem cell or donor lymphocyte infusion donor (not recorded which). It is not recorded whose cells these are; they may come from a transplant donor.

The CDR3: CASSPLWASSYNEQFF. CDR3 in DNA: TGTGCCAGCAGCCCTTTGTGGGCCAGCTCCTACAATGAGCAGTTCTTC. The chain combines TRBV12-3 or TRBV12-4 with TRBJ2-1; D gene unclear. The V end was cut by 6 bases, the J end by 0 bases, with 15 bases between. The CDR3 has 16 amino acids.